This TCR beta chain is from a study of T cell clonotyping in hematopoietic cell transplantation. About the research overall: Pretransplant recipient samples were taken after cytoreduction.

V lost 0 bases and J 0 bases, leaving 12 bases between the germline ends. The CDR3 is 16 residues long. Germline CDR1 SGHDT, CDR2 YYEEEE. Regarding the study as a whole: Recipient TCR diversity dropped after transplant; expanded clonotypes rose from day 30 to 180. CD4 and CD8 repertoire contributions could not be separated without sorting. Few recipient clonotypes overlapped donors; over 95% were de novo at given depth.

Clones were read by immunoSEQ multiplex PCR, and TCRdb kept only the in-frame ones, dropping some. The table includes some 9,300 clones, around 86% detected once. The sample's time point: recipient sample about 28 days before transplant, after cytoreduction. With regard to this clone: Its antigen is undetermined.

The TCR originated in a woman aged 45-59 years with chronic myeloid leukemia. Some clones in this sample may be carry-over from other donors' samples. The V call is TRBV5-6, the J call TRBJ1-1; no reliable D call. This sample comprised peripheral blood mononuclear cells, obtained before stem cell transplant. The CDR3 reads CASSLATGRMNTEAFF. The CDR3 nucleotides read TGTGCCAGCAGCTTGGCAACGGGGAGGATGAACACTGAAGCTTTCTTT.